This T cell receptor beta chain derives from a study of shared clonotypes between healthy human individuals. Study information: Plates per donor: three CD4 naive, three CD4 memory, two CD8 naive, one CD8 memory. Study-level points and caveats: Some naive CD4 clonotypes, about 5%, turned up in common across several donors. Sampling included only blood; tissue repertoires likely differ.

Among the donors, all were Caucasian adults who lived in Nashville, Tennessee. About this clone itself: The antigen is unknown.

Here immunoSEQ multiplex PCR was the method, and the copy in TCRdb shows in-frame clones only, minus some. There are hundreds of thousands of clones in the sample; around 72% occur only once, and approximately 1.8% lies in the top ten. CDR3 length equals 14 residues. Germline V gives CDR1 SGHAT, CDR2 FQNNGV. V dropped 5 bases and J dropped 4; count of bases not matched to a gene: 6. The sequencing sample was made of memory CD4+ T cells sorted from blood. The sample's subset: CD45RA-negative fraction. The rearrangement links TRBV11-2 to TRBJ1-1, with 8 bases lining up with TRBD1. The clonotype comes from a woman in her twenties or thirties in good health. CDR3 region: CASSLTGVGTEAFF. The CDR3 region has the DNA TGTGCCAGCAGCCTGACAGGGGTGGGCACTGAAGCTTTCTTT.